The next 19 T cell receptor beta chains were all read from a single sample in a study of breast tumors, draining lymph nodes, adjacent tissues. Each CDR3 protein is one row after TCRdb ran MiXCR on the multiplex PCR reads. The repertoire has approximately 210,000 distinct CDR3 sequences, 30% to 35% of them found once; the top ten carry approximately 3.3%. Axillary draining lymph nodes of breast cancer patients supplied the node samples. Sequencing input: axillary lymph node tissue. These receptors all come from a female donor with breast cancer. Some clones in this sample may be carry-over from other donors' samples.

This clonotype came up once. Compared with germline, one end of the junction differs, possibly owing to a read error. The gene calls are TRBV7-7 and TRBJ2-5; TRBD2 matches at 9 bases. The CDR3 is 17 amino acids. Germline assignment: CDR1 SSHAT and CDR2 FNYEAQ (reference sequence). The CDR3 nucleotides are TGTGCTAGCAGCTTAGCGGGGGAAAGAGGGGTCCAGGAGACCCAGTACTTC. It encodes CASSLAGERGVQETQYF.

The table lists this clonotype with many counts. The V and J genes are TRBV7-2 and TRBJ1-5; D is unresolved. Germline CDR1 SGHTA, CDR2 FQGNSA. The germline V and J ends were trimmed by 5 bases and 0 bases, with 14 bases remaining between them. The CDR3 sequence is 16 residues long. This chain's CDR3 is CASSTWEVNSNQPQHF. As DNA, the CDR3 is TGTGCCAGCAGCACCTGGGAGGTAAATAGCAATCAGCCCCAGCATTTT.

At least ten counts were recorded for this clonotype. The chain uses TRBV2 and TRBJ1-6; no definite D call. Germline lookup yields CDR1 SNHLY and CDR2 FYNNEI. The CDR3 is 15 amino acids. The germline V and J ends were trimmed by 5 bases and 5 bases, with 13 bases remaining between them. The CDR3 reads CASSQRALHNSPLHF. CDR3 in DNA: TGTGCCAGCAGTCAACGGGCCCTGCATAATTCACCCCTCCACTTT. Complete variable domain (other parts from reference TRBV2 and TRBJ1-6): EPEVTQTPSHQVTQMGQEVILRCVPISNHLYFYWYRQILGQKVEFLVSFYNNEISEKSEIFDDQFSVERPDGSNFTLKIRSTKLEDSAMYFCASSQRALHNSPLHFGNGTRLTVT.

This clonotype was seen many times. This could be a read error, since a much larger clone is one nucleotide away. The V and J genes are TRBV7-2 and TRBJ1-2; D may be TRBD1 (6 bases). This CDR3 has 16 residues. CDR1 is SGHTA and CDR2 is FQGNSA in the germline V gene. DNA of the CDR3: TGTGCCAGCAGCTCATCAAGGGGGACCACTAACTATGGCCACACCTTC. Translation gives CASSSSRGTTNYGHTF.

There are many counts of this clonotype. This may come from a read error, since a much larger clone is one base off. Since no conserved phenylalanine or tryptophan closes the CDR3, a read error is the likely cause. This chain links TRBV19 with TRBJ1-2; 10 nucleotides line up with TRBD1. Germline CDR1 and CDR2: LNHDA and SQIVND (reference sequence). The CDR3 is 16 amino acids. The J segment lost 4 bases and the V segment lost 3 bases, leaving 8 bases of the junction unmatched. Here the CDR3 DNA reads TGTGCCAGTAGTATGTGGGGACAGGGGAACGTCTATGGCTACACCTCC. Translated, it gives CASSMWGQGNVYGYTS.

The chain is built from TRBV7-9 and TRBJ1-4; D not resolved. Germline V gene data show CDR1 as SEHNR and CDR2 as FQNEAQ (reference sequence). Trimming took 5 bases from V and 8 from J, leaving 21 bases between them. This CDR3 contains 16 residues. CDR3 amino acids: CASSSAGLQRNEKLFF. In DNA form, the CDR3 reads TGTGCCAGCAGCAGTGCTGGGTTACAGAGGAACGAAAAACTGTTTTTT. The full variable domain, rest sourced from reference TRBV7-9 and TRBJ1-4, is DTGVSQNPRHKITKRGQNVTFRCDPISEHNRLYWYRQTLGQGPEFLTYFQNEAQLEKSRLLSDRFSAERPKGSFSTLEIQRTEQGDSAMYLCASSSAGLQRNEKLFFGSGTQLSVL.

This clonotype showed up many times. The J gene is TRBJ1-2, the V gene TRBV11-2; D not resolved. This CDR3 has 12 amino acids. The V gene's germline CDR1 is SGHAT and CDR2 FQNNGV. V was shortened by 4 bases and J by 8 bases, with 11 bases between the two germline ends. The CDR3 DNA follows: TGTGCCAGCAGCTCAGTTCCCGGGGGCTACACCTTC. Encoded protein: CASSSVPGGYTF.

As concerns this clonotype: An end of the junction differs from the germline gene, which may be a read error. The chain joins TRBV4-1 to TRBJ1-4, with a weak D call TRBD1 (6 bases). The germline CDR1 and CDR2 sequences are MGHRA and YSYEKL. There are 16 residues in the CDR3. CDR3 protein: CASIQGGGATNEKLFF. DNA of the CDR3: TGCGCCAGCATCCAAGGGGGGGGGGCAACTAATGAAAAACTGTTTTTT.

The CDR3 nucleotides read TGTGCCACCAGTGACTCCGGACAGTGGGGCTACACCTTC. Amino acids: CATSDSGQWGYTF. J is TRBJ1-2 and V is TRBV24-1, with D maybe TRBD1 (6 bases). Trimming took off 4 bases at V and 8 bases at J, with 13 bases between the two ends. Per germline, CDR1 KGHDR and CDR2 SFDVKD. The CDR3 is made up of 13 amino acids.

The chain combines TRBV3-1 with TRBJ1-4; 8 nucleotides agree with TRBD1. The length of the CDR3 is 15 residues. Germline V gene lookup returns CDR1 LGHDT and CDR2 YNNKEL (reference sequence). Trimming cost V 4 bases and J 2 bases; bases outside gene matches: 3. Here the CDR3 reads CASSPNRGTNEKLFF. CDR3 sequence (DNA): TGTGCCAGCAGCCCGAACAGGGGGACTAATGAAAAACTGTTTTTT.

This clonotype was seen many times. The V gene is TRBV11-2, the J gene TRBJ1-2; 9 bases map to TRBD1. V lost 3 bases and J lost 8; bases outside the gene matches: 4. Germline loops: CDR1 SGHAT, CDR2 FQNNGV. The CDR3 has 13 amino acids. For the CDR3, the DNA is TGTGCCAGCAGCTTTGGACAGGGGAGAGGCTACACCTTC. Its translation: CASSFGQGRGYTF.

This clonotype was counted ten times or more. The chain couples TRBV12-3 or TRBV12-4 to TRBJ2-7; no definite D call. V gave up 3 bases and J gave up 4 bases, with 10 bases separating them. The CDR3 is 13 residues long. CDR3 sequence reads: CASSFKIRYEQYF. In nucleotides, the CDR3 is TGTGCCAGCAGTTTCAAGATCCGGTACGAGCAGTACTTC.

Concerning this clonotype itself: A much bigger clone sits one base away, suggesting this may be a read error. The chain uses TRBV4-1 and TRBJ2-7; no clear D gene. The CDR3 loop spans 15 amino acids. From germline, CDR1 is MGHRA and CDR2 YSYEKL. V lost 0 bases and J lost 2, with 11 bases in between. Here the CDR3 reads CASSQEVASPYEQYF. The CDR3 coding sequence is TGCGCCAGCAGCCAAGAAGTCGCAAGCCCCTACGAGCAGTACTTC.

Details on this clonotype: Given a much more abundant clone one base away, this may be a read error. This chain links TRBV14 with TRBJ2-2; D might be TRBD1 (5 bases). The germline CDR1 and CDR2 sequences are SGHDN and FVKESK. Trimming removed 4 bases at V and 2 bases at J, with 23 bases between. The CDR3 is 19 amino acids. The CDR3 region is CASSPLSSGPFPNTGELFF. CDR3 in DNA: TGTGCCAGCAGCCCCCTGAGTTCAGGGCCGTTCCCCAACACCGGGGAGCTGTTTTTT.

This clonotype was counted ten times or more. The V and J genes are TRBV20-1 and TRBJ2-2; weak D call: TRBD1 (6 bases). The germline V and J ends were trimmed by 1 base and 4 bases, with 10 bases remaining between them. The germline CDR1 and CDR2 sequences are DFQATT and SNEGSKA (reference sequence). The CDR3 length is 14 residues. The CDR3 here is CSARVDRSTGELFF. In nucleotides, the CDR3 is TGCAGTGCTAGAGTTGACAGGTCCACCGGGGAGCTGTTTTTT.

Only one count was recorded for this clonotype. The genes are TRBV20-1 and TRBJ2-5; TRBD1 is a possible D gene (5 bases). This CDR3 is built from 14 residues. V lost 5 bases and J lost 9, with 22 bases in between. Germline V CDR1 and CDR2: DFQATT, SNEGSKA (reference sequence). CDR3 residues: CSARRADSNQPQYF. As DNA, the CDR3 is TGCAGTGCTCGCAGGGCAGATAGCAATCAGCCCCAGTACTTC.

The sample holds many counts of this clonotype. V gene TRBV2 combines with J gene TRBJ2-1; 14 bases are a match to TRBD2. From germline, CDR1 is SNHLY and CDR2 FYNNEI. The J segment lost 7 bases and the V segment lost 6 bases, leaving 5 bases of the junction unmatched. This CDR3 has 15 amino acids. DNA of the CDR3: TGTGCCAGCAGGGGACTAGCGGGAGCGAGAAATGAGCAGTTCTTC. Its protein product is CASRGLAGARNEQFF.

The sample holds a few counts of this clonotype. This sequence joins TRBV4-1 and TRBJ2-1; 9 bases are a match to TRBD2. Germline trimming cut 0 bases from V and 10 bases from J; bases unmatched to any gene: 10. CDR1 and CDR2 from the germline V gene are MGHRA and YSYEKL. The CDR3 is 16 amino acids. The CDR3: CASSQDGAGGPMEQFF. CDR3 sequence (DNA): TGCGCCAGCAGCCAAGATGGTGCGGGAGGGCCAATGGAGCAGTTCTTC.

The rearrangement links TRBV11-1 to TRBJ2-1, with 9 nucleotides matching TRBD1. There are 15 residues in the CDR3. From germline, CDR1 is SGHAT and CDR2 FQDESV (reference sequence). V lost 5 bases, J lost 8 bases, and 10 bases stayed unmatched. CDR3 sequence reads: CASSVDRGNSDEQFF. CDR3 DNA: TGTGCCAGCAGCGTGGACAGGGGTAACTCCGATGAGCAGTTCTTC. Together with reference TRBV11-1 and TRBJ2-1, the CDR3 gives the full variable domain: EAEVAQSPRYKITEKSQAVAFWCDPISGHATLYWYRQILGQGPELLVQFQDESVVDDSQLPKDRFSAERLKGVDSTLKIQPAELGDSAMYLCASSVDRGNSDEQFFGPGTRLTVL.